Listed below are T cell receptor beta chains from one sample, sequenced in a study of beta chain features in type 1 diabetes. The repertoire was sequenced with immunoSEQ multiplex PCR; TCRdb's copy has only in-frame clones and lacks some. The table has roughly 730,000 clones, around an eighth seen once; the top ten hold approximately 0.02%. The sequencing sample was made of naive CD4+ T cells from blood. The receptors stem from a man aged 18 to 30 with type 1 diabetes. Both conserved end residues are part of each CDR3. D genes are given only for firm matches. Rows may omit the clone size; those that give it use once, few, many or a size class.

TRBV15	TRBD1	TRBJ1-5	-	CATSRDRGNQPQHF	TGTGCCACCAGCAGGGACAGGGGCAATCAGCCCCAGCATTTT
TRBV6-1	TRBD1	TRBJ1-4	-	CASGTGRSAMFF	TGTGCCAGCGGGACAGGGAGGTCGGCAATGTTTTTT
TRBV29-1	TRBD1	TRBJ2-2	few	CSARDRGLPSTGELFF	TGCAGCGCCCGGGACAGGGGGCTTCCCAGCACCGGGGAGCTGTTTTTT
TRBV9	-	TRBJ2-5	few	CASSSPSRTDQETQYF	TGTGCCAGCAGCTCCCCATCGAGGACAGACCAAGAGACCCAGTACTTC
TRBV5-8	-	TRBJ1-4	-	CASSLLRAAGANEKLFF	TGTGCCAGCAGTCTTCTGAGGGCCGCTGGGGCTAATGAAAAACTGTTTTTT
TRBV5-1	TRBD1	TRBJ2-3	few	CASSLEGQGSDTQYF	TGCGCCAGCAGCTTGGAGGGACAGGGTTCAGATACGCAGTATTTT
TRBV14	-	TRBJ1-1	few	CASSRDYPTEAFF	TGTGCCAGCAGCCGAGACTATCCGACTGAAGCTTTCTTT
TRBV5-1	-	TRBJ1-1	-	CASSTLTENTEAFF	TGCGCCAGCAGCACCTTGACCGAGAACACTGAAGCTTTCTTT
TRBV25-1	-	TRBJ1-1	few	CASSDPREGDTEAFF	TGTGCCAGCAGTGATCCGAGGGAGGGGGACACTGAAGCTTTCTTT
TRBV30	-	TRBJ2-6	-	CAWNPPGSGANVLTF	TGTGCCTGGAACCCCCCGGGCTCTGGGGCCAACGTCCTGACTTTC
TRBV4-1	-	TRBJ1-3	few	CASSQGNTIYF	TGCGCCAGCAGCCAAGGAAACACCATATATTTT
TRBV7-9	TRBD2	TRBJ2-3	few	CASSLHGGAGTDTQYF	TGTGCCAGCAGCTTGCACGGGGGGGCCGGCACAGATACGCAGTATTTT
TRBV21-1	-	TRBJ2-2	-	CASSSMTGELFF	TGTGCCAGCAGCAGTATGACCGGGGAGCTGTTTTTT
TRBV7-9	-	TRBJ2-6	-	CASSPWSGPNHSGANVLTF	TGTGCCAGCAGCCCCTGGTCCGGTCCTAACCACTCTGGGGCCAACGTCCTGACTTTC
TRBV29-1	-	TRBJ2-1	-	CSVHGGGPGDSYNEQFF	TGCAGCGTCCACGGGGGCGGCCCAGGGGACTCCTACAATGAGCAGTTCTTC
TRBV2	-	TRBJ1-1	-	CASIRLAEPVNTEAFF	TGTGCCAGCATTCGTCTCGCAGAGCCTGTGAACACTGAAGCTTTCTTT
TRBV18	-	TRBJ1-2	few	CASSSSANYGYTF	TGTGCCAGCTCGTCGTCCGCTAACTATGGCTACACCTTC
TRBV18	TRBD1	TRBJ2-3	-	CASSPDRGTDTQYF	TGTGCCAGCTCACCCGACAGGGGCACAGATACGCAGTATTTT
TRBV19	-	TRBJ2-5	-	CASNRQGETQYF	TGTGCCAGTAACCGTCAGGGGGAGACCCAGTACTTC
TRBV2	-	TRBJ2-3	-	CASSDWQGPDTQYF	TGTGCCAGCAGTGACTGGCAGGGTCCAGATACGCAGTATTTT
TRBV5-1	-	TRBJ2-5	-	CASWDNLGETQYF	TGCGCCAGTTGGGACAACCTTGGGGAGACCCAGTACTTC
TRBV7-9	-	TRBJ2-2	-	CASSGSGPGELFF	TGTGCCAGCAGCGGCAGTGGCCCCGGGGAGCTGTTTTTT
TRBV18	-	TRBJ2-5	-	CASSQGTQETQYF	TGTGCCAGCTCTCAGGGGACCCAAGAGACCCAGTACTTC
TRBV30	-	TRBJ1-4	few	CAWSLGQGMLFF	TGTGCCTGGAGTCTGGGGCAGGGAATGCTGTTTTTT
TRBV7-2	-	TRBJ2-7	-	CASSLTGYEQYF	TGTGCCAGCAGCTTAACGGGGTACGAGCAGTACTTC
TRBV28	-	TRBJ1-3	-	CASSWGNTIYF	TGTGCCAGCAGTTGGGGGAACACCATATATTTT
TRBV7-2	-	TRBJ1-3	few	CASSLSRVSGNTIYF	TGTGCCAGCAGCTTATCCCGGGTCTCTGGAAACACCATATATTTT